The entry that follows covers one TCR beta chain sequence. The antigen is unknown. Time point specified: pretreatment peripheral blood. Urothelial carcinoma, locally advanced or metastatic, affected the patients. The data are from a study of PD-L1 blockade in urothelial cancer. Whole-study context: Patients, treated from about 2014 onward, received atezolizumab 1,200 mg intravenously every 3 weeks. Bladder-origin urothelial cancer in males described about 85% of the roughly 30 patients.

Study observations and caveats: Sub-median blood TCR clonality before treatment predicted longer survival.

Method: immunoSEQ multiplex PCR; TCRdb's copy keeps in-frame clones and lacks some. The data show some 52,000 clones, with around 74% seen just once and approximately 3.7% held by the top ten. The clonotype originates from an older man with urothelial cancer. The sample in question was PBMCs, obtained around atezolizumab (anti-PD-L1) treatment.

This CDR3 is CASSQRGGEQFF. As DNA, the CDR3 is TGTGCCAGCAGTCAAAGGGGCGGTGAGCAGTTCTTC. This chain connects TRBV6-1 to TRBJ2-1; possible D gene TRBD1, 5 bases. Looked up from germline, CDR1 is MNHNS and CDR2 is SASEGT. This CDR3 is built from 12 residues. The germline V and J ends were trimmed by 5 bases and 9 bases, with 11 bases remaining between them.